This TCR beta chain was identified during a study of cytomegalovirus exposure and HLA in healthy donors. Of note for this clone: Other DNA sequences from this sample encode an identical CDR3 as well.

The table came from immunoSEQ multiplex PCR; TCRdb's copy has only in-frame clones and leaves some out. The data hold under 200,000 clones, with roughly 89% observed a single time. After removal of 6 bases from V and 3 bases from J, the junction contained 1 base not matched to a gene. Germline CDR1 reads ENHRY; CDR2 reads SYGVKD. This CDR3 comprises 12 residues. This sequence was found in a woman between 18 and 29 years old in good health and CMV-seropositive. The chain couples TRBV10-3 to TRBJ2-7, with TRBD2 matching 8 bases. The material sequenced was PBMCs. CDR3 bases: TGTGCCATCAGCGGGACTAGCTACGAGCAGTACTTC. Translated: CAISGTSYEQYF.